A selection of T cell receptor beta chains follows, all from one sample in a study of blood T cell repertoires in COVID-19. The method was immunoSEQ multiplex PCR; TCRdb's version includes in-frame clones alone and lacks a portion of them. Of 200,000 or so clones in the sample, around four fifths were seen once. The sequencing input was peripheral blood. The origin of the receptors is a man aged 60 to 75 with COVID-19, enrolled during active disease. Each CDR3 is given with its conserved first and last residue. D genes are given only for firm matches. A clone size is listed for some rows: how often the clone was seen (once, few, many), or a class if it is expanded.

J gene: TRBJ2-7; D gene: TRBD2; V gene: TRBV11-3; clone size: NA; CDR3 protein: CASSPGTSGPYEQYF; CDR3 DNA: TGTGCCAGCAGCCCAGGGACTAGCGGCCCCTACGAGCAGTACTTC
J gene: TRBJ1-1; D gene: NA; V gene: TRBV5-1; clone size: NA; CDR3 protein: CASTPGYEGTEAFF; CDR3 DNA: TGCGCCAGCACACCGGGATATGAAGGCACTGAAGCTTTCTTT
J gene: TRBJ2-7; D gene: TRBD1; V gene: TRBV7-9; clone size: NA; CDR3 protein: CASSRTGTASYEQYF; CDR3 DNA: TGTGCCAGCAGTCGTACCGGGACAGCTTCCTACGAGCAGTACTTC
J gene: TRBJ2-7; D gene: NA; V gene: TRBV12-3/TRBV12-4; clone size: NA; CDR3 protein: CASSLSNEQYF; CDR3 DNA: TGTGCCAGCAGTTTATCCAACGAGCAGTACTTC
J gene: TRBJ1-2; D gene: NA; V gene: TRBV21-1; clone size: NA; CDR3 protein: CASSKNNYYGYTF; CDR3 DNA: TGTGCCAGCAGCAAGAACAATTACTATGGCTACACCTTC
J gene: TRBJ2-1; D gene: TRBD2; V gene: TRBV5-1; clone size: NA; CDR3 protein: CASSFPAGGPNEQFF; CDR3 DNA: TGCGCCAGCAGCTTTCCAGCGGGAGGGCCAAATGAGCAGTTCTTC
J gene: TRBJ1-6; D gene: NA; V gene: TRBV5-6; clone size: few; CDR3 protein: CASSPKSSYNSPLHF; CDR3 DNA: TGTGCCAGCAGCCCGAAGAGCTCCTATAATTCACCCCTCCACTTT
J gene: TRBJ2-4; D gene: NA; V gene: TRBV7-9; clone size: NA; CDR3 protein: CASSFLFRLAKNIQYF; CDR3 DNA: TGTGCCAGCAGCTTTTTATTCAGACTAGCCAAAAACATTCAGTACTTC
J gene: TRBJ1-1; D gene: NA; V gene: TRBV30; clone size: NA; CDR3 protein: CAWSGGYTEAFF; CDR3 DNA: TGTGCCTGGAGTGGAGGGTACACTGAAGCTTTCTTT
J gene: TRBJ1-1; D gene: TRBD1; V gene: TRBV4-1; clone size: NA; CDR3 protein: CASSRDDRGDTEAFF; CDR3 DNA: TGCGCCAGCAGCCGAGACGACAGGGGGGACACTGAAGCTTTCTTT
J gene: TRBJ2-3; D gene: NA; V gene: TRBV19; clone size: NA; CDR3 protein: CASSMRSRTDTQYF; CDR3 DNA: TGTGCCAGTAGTATGCGGTCCCGCACAGATACGCAGTATTTT
J gene: TRBJ2-7; D gene: NA; V gene: TRBV5-1; clone size: NA; CDR3 protein: CASSLGGGSYEQYF; CDR3 DNA: TGCGCCAGCAGCTTGGGCGGAGGCTCCTACGAGCAGTACTTC
J gene: TRBJ2-1; D gene: TRBD1; V gene: TRBV3-1/TRBV3-2; clone size: NA; CDR3 protein: CASSQGGTVLNEQFF; CDR3 DNA: TGTGCCAGCAGCCAAGGGGGGACAGTCCTCAATGAGCAGTTCTTC
J gene: TRBJ1-1; D gene: NA; V gene: TRBV20-1; clone size: NA; CDR3 protein: CSARAASTEAFF; CDR3 DNA: TGCAGTGCTCGTGCAGCGAGCACTGAAGCTTTCTTT
J gene: TRBJ2-7; D gene: NA; V gene: TRBV11-3; clone size: NA; CDR3 protein: CASSLEQGYEQYF; CDR3 DNA: TGTGCCAGCAGCTTAGAACAGGGATACGAGCAGTACTTC
J gene: TRBJ1-2; D gene: NA; V gene: TRBV19; clone size: NA; CDR3 protein: CASTSGDPYGYTF; CDR3 DNA: TGTGCCAGTACTTCAGGGGACCCCTATGGCTACACCTTC
J gene: TRBJ2-2; D gene: NA; V gene: TRBV19; clone size: once; CDR3 protein: CASSIPDSGGELFF; CDR3 DNA: TGTGCCAGTAGTATACCGGACAGCGGCGGGGAGCTGTTTTTT
J gene: TRBJ1-2; D gene: NA; V gene: TRBV7-9; clone size: NA; CDR3 protein: CASSGGRGNNYGYTF; CDR3 DNA: TGTGCCAGCAGCGGGGGACGGGGGAATAACTATGGCTACACCTTC
J gene: TRBJ2-5; D gene: NA; V gene: TRBV28; clone size: NA; CDR3 protein: CASSNTGSRVETQYF; CDR3 DNA: TGTGCCAGCAGTAATACAGGGTCGCGCGTGGAGACCCAGTACTTC
J gene: TRBJ1-2; D gene: TRBD1; V gene: TRBV11-3; clone size: NA; CDR3 protein: CARHPGTGDPVYGYTF; CDR3 DNA: TGTGCCCGACACCCGGGGACAGGGGACCCGGTATATGGCTACACCTTC
J gene: TRBJ2-7; D gene: NA; V gene: TRBV28; clone size: few; CDR3 protein: CASSIQGLNYEQYF; CDR3 DNA: TGTGCCAGCAGTATCCAGGGATTAAACTACGAGCAGTACTTC
J gene: TRBJ1-1; D gene: NA; V gene: TRBV7-8; clone size: NA; CDR3 protein: CASSPIGGGQAFF; CDR3 DNA: TGTGCCAGCAGCCCGATCGGGGGGGGGCAAGCTTTCTTT
J gene: TRBJ2-1; D gene: NA; V gene: TRBV5-1; clone size: NA; CDR3 protein: CASSRAINNEQFF; CDR3 DNA: TGCGCCAGCTCCAGGGCTATCAACAATGAGCAGTTCTTC
J gene: TRBJ1-4; D gene: NA; V gene: TRBV18; clone size: NA; CDR3 protein: CASSPPSRGNEKLFF; CDR3 DNA: TGTGCCAGCTCACCACCAAGTAGGGGAAATGAAAAACTGTTTTTT
J gene: TRBJ2-3; D gene: NA; V gene: TRBV5-1; clone size: NA; CDR3 protein: CASSLHQSTDTQYF; CDR3 DNA: TGCGCCAGCAGCTTGCATCAGAGCACAGATACGCAGTATTTT
J gene: TRBJ1-1; D gene: TRBD1; V gene: TRBV19; clone size: few; CDR3 protein: CASSLTYRGPEAFF; CDR3 DNA: TGTGCCAGTAGTCTGACTTACAGGGGGCCTGAAGCTTTCTTT
J gene: TRBJ2-2; D gene: NA; V gene: TRBV2; clone size: few; CDR3 protein: CASSELEPNTGELFF; CDR3 DNA: TGTGCCAGCAGTGAATTGGAGCCCAACACCGGGGAGCTGTTTTTT
J gene: TRBJ1-1; D gene: NA; V gene: TRBV13; clone size: NA; CDR3 protein: CASIRQPNTEAFF; CDR3 DNA: TGTGCCAGCATCCGACAACCGAACACTGAAGCTTTCTTT
J gene: TRBJ2-2; D gene: TRBD1; V gene: TRBV5-1; clone size: NA; CDR3 protein: CASRTGTGGIGELFF; CDR3 DNA: TGCGCCAGCAGGACCGGGACAGGGGGGATCGGGGAGCTGTTTTTT
J gene: TRBJ1-1; D gene: NA; V gene: TRBV19; clone size: NA; CDR3 protein: CASSPRQTTEAFF; CDR3 DNA: TGTGCCAGTAGTCCCCGACAGACCACTGAAGCTTTCTTT
J gene: TRBJ2-2; D gene: TRBD2; V gene: TRBV28; clone size: NA; CDR3 protein: CASSLRLASNTGELFF; CDR3 DNA: TGTGCCAGCAGTCTAAGACTAGCGTCGAACACCGGGGAGCTGTTTTTT
J gene: TRBJ2-2; D gene: TRBD1; V gene: TRBV7-9; clone size: NA; CDR3 protein: CATHRGNTGELFF; CDR3 DNA: TGTGCCACCCACAGGGGAAACACCGGGGAGCTGTTTTTT
J gene: TRBJ1-4; D gene: TRBD1; V gene: TRBV19; clone size: NA; CDR3 protein: CASKQGAIGEKLFF; CDR3 DNA: TGTGCCAGTAAGCAGGGGGCTATCGGTGAAAAACTGTTTTTT